This is a list of T cell receptor beta chains from one sample in a study of T cells in Graves' hyperthyroidism and ophthalmopathy. TCRdb processed the multiplex PCR reads anew with MiXCR; each CDR3 protein has one entry. Of 480,000 or so distinct CDR3 sequences listed, approximately 15% are singletons. The sample consisted of blood. These receptors all come from a woman aged 18 to 35 with Graves' hyperthyroidism. Both conserved end residues are part of each CDR3. Fields, in order: D gene, V gene, J gene, clone size, CDR3 protein, CDR3 DNA. A D gene is named only where the DNA matches it firmly. Clone sizes are given selectively: once, few, many, or a class where the clone is expanded.

.	TRBV15	TRBJ2-1	many	CATSVRAGRRGEQFF	TGTGCCACCAGCGTGCGGGCGGGCCGTCGGGGGGAGCAGTTCTTC
.	TRBV30	TRBJ1-2	many	CAWSGNYGYTF	TGTGCCTGGTCCGGGAACTATGGCTACACCTTC
TRBD2	TRBV30	TRBJ2-5	many	CAWNPPGGETQYF	TGTGCCTGGAATCCCCCGGGGGGAGAGACCCAGTACTTC
TRBD2	TRBV19	TRBJ2-4	.	CASSFRGTSGLKNIQYF	TGTGCCAGTAGTTTCCGCGGGACTAGCGGTTTGAAAAACATTCAGTACTTC
TRBD2	TRBV9	TRBJ2-1	.	CASSVFSGRHNEQFF	TGTGCCAGCAGCGTATTTAGCGGGAGGCACAATGAGCAGTTCTTC
TRBD2	TRBV20-1	TRBJ2-2	many	CSAREPAGGPMTGELFF	TGCAGTGCTAGAGAACCAGCGGGAGGGCCTATGACCGGGGAGCTGTTTTTT
.	TRBV7-6	TRBJ2-3	few	CASSSFRDSTDTQYF	TGTGCCAGCAGCTCCTTCCGGGACAGCACAGATACGCAGTATTTT
.	TRBV12-3/TRBV12-4	TRBJ2-4	many	CASSLIYLAKNIQYF	TGTGCCAGCAGTTTAATATATCTAGCCAAAAACATTCAGTACTTC
.	TRBV12-3/TRBV12-4	TRBJ2-1	many	CASSQDQMEQFF	TGTGCCAGCAGTCAAGACCAGATGGAGCAGTTCTTC
.	TRBV24-1	TRBJ1-2	many	CATSGGTNYGYTF	TGTGCCACCAGTGGAGGAACTAACTATGGCTACACCTTC
.	TRBV7-9	TRBJ1-1	.	CASSGGGENTEAFF	TGTGCCAGCAGCGGGGGGGGCGAGAACACTGAAGCTTTCTTT
.	TRBV20-1	TRBJ1-5	many	CSAIRDINQPQHF	TGCAGTGCTATCCGGGACATCAATCAGCCCCAGCATTTT
.	TRBV25-1	TRBJ2-2	many	CASSEWLSSHTGELFF	TGTGCCAGCAGTGAATGGCTCAGTTCCCACACCGGGGAGCTGTTTTTT
.	TRBV7-2	TRBJ2-3	.	CASSLEKLPSTDTQYF	TGTGCCAGCAGCTTAGAGAAACTCCCTAGCACAGATACGCAGTATTTT
TRBD2	TRBV27	TRBJ2-3	.	CASRIGLAGSTDTQYF	TGTGCCAGCAGGATCGGACTAGCGGGTAGCACAGATACGCAGTATTTT
TRBD2	TRBV6-1	TRBJ2-1	few	CASSGLAGINNEQFF	TGTGCCAGCAGCGGACTAGCGGGCATTAACAATGAGCAGTTCTTC
.	TRBV3-1	TRBJ2-3	.	CASSQVRSGPADTQYF	TGTGCCAGCAGCCAAGTCCGGAGCGGTCCAGCGGATACGCAGTATTTT
.	TRBV12-3/TRBV12-4	TRBJ1-2	many	CASSLKRGGSGYTF	TGTGCCAGCAGTTTAAAGCGGGGGGGGTCCGGCTACACCTTC
TRBD1	TRBV30	TRBJ2-7	many	CASGGIKSYEQYF	TGTGCCTCAGGGGGTATCAAGTCCTACGAGCAGTACTTC
.	TRBV11-2	TRBJ2-2	many	CASKVNTGELFF	TGTGCCAGCAAGGTGAACACCGGGGAGCTGTTTTTT
.	TRBV27	TRBJ1-1	many	CASSFGTQSEAFF	TGTGCCAGCAGTTTCGGGACCCAAAGTGAAGCTTTCTTT
.	TRBV18	TRBJ2-7	many	CASSPDAYEQYF	TGTGCCAGCTCACCAGATGCGTACGAGCAGTACTTC
TRBD2	TRBV20-1	TRBJ2-3	many	CSARRLTSGTDTQYF	TGCAGTGCACGGAGGTTGACTAGCGGCACAGATACGCAGTATTTT
TRBD2	TRBV13	TRBJ2-1	many	CASSAGLAGAWEQFF	TGTGCCAGCAGCGCGGGACTAGCGGGAGCTTGGGAGCAGTTCTTC
TRBD1	TRBV3-1	TRBJ1-4	.	CASSDRGFNEKLFF	TGTGCCAGCAGCGACAGGGGATTTAATGAAAAACTGTTTTTT
TRBD1	TRBV19	TRBJ1-2	few	CASRTPGQGVNYGYTF	TGTGCCAGTAGAACTCCGGGACAGGGGGTTAACTATGGCTACACCTTC
TRBD1	TRBV2	TRBJ2-5	.	CASTVGPGTAKQETQYF	TGTGCCAGCACTGTTGGTCCCGGGACAGCCAAACAAGAGACCCAGTACTTC
.	TRBV27	TRBJ1-5	many	CASHGGNSNQPQHF	TGTGCCAGCCACGGGGGTAATAGCAATCAGCCCCAGCATTTT
TRBD2	TRBV5-6	TRBJ2-1	many	CASSLVVELGGRQFF	TGTGCCAGCAGCTTAGTAGTCGAACTTGGCGGGAGGCAGTTCTTC
.	TRBV18	TRBJ1-5	many	CASSEGLNNQPQHF	TGTGCCAGCTCCGAGGGGCTGAACAATCAGCCCCAGCATTTT
.	TRBV11-2	TRBJ2-1	many	CASSLGAFEQFF	TGTGCCAGCAGCTTAGGGGCCTTTGAGCAGTTCTTC
TRBD2	TRBV30	TRBJ2-1	many	CAWMLAGYNEQFF	TGTGCCTGGATGTTAGCGGGATACAATGAGCAGTTCTTC
.	TRBV20-1	TRBJ2-2	many	CSASKNTGELFF	TGCAGTGCTAGCAAGAACACCGGGGAGCTGTTTTTT
TRBD1	TRBV20-1	TRBJ1-6	few	CSARLGQGAMNSPLHF	TGCAGTGCTAGGCTCGGACAGGGGGCAATGAATTCACCCCTCCACTTT
TRBD1	TRBV6-6	TRBJ1-6	many	CASSYPGQGAYNSPLHF	TGTGCCAGCAGTTACCCCGGACAGGGGGCCTATAATTCACCCCTCCACTTT
.	TRBV19	TRBJ2-7	few	CASSIGASLSYEQYF	TGTGCCAGTAGTATTGGGGCCAGCCTCTCCTACGAGCAGTACTTC
.	TRBV18	TRBJ1-1	many	CASSPGIDTEAFF	TGTGCCAGCTCACCTGGAATCGACACTGAAGCTTTCTTT
.	TRBV30	TRBJ2-1	few	CAWSLDDNEQFF	TGTGCCTGGAGTCTGGACGACAATGAGCAGTTCTTC